Here is one T cell receptor beta chain with its context. This clone was counted a single time. Its antigen remains unidentified. Per-nucleotide qualities are absent, and no much larger clonotype sits a single base away. The CDR3 covers 17 residues, taking in both the cysteine and the phenylalanine. Just the 51-base CDR3 DNA is kept, in frame starting at base 1. Ends trimmed: V by 6 bases, J by 0 bases; bases unmatched to a gene: 14. CDR1 and CDR2 are drawn from the germline V gene (reference sequence): LNHDA, SQIVND. The entry originates in a study of blood T cell repertoires in COVID-19 (dated by TCRdb to between 2020 and 2021). Study-wide context: Collaborator samples came from the United States, Italy and Spain and covered acute and convalescent phases of COVID-19. The material from the prospective study consisted of cDNA or gDNA derived from T cells, B-cell-depleted T cells, or PBMCs. Deeply sampled blood TCRbeta repertoires from subjects exposed to, actively infected with, or recovered from COVID-19 were included in the dataset. A freely available public database, intended as a resource for researchers studying the immune response to SARS-CoV-2, is where the repertoires were released. Samples were obtained from the ongoing ImmuneRACE study (first 160 participants) and from roughly 1,300 subjects provided by 6 global collaborators. Sample metadata almost always included a de-identified subject ID, COVID-19 status, age in years and sex. Where HLA class I and class II types were available, the types were taken from metadata supplied by the sample provider, not from assay-based typing. Broader findings and caveats from the paper: How much clinical and demographic metadata was included differed by source and by participant, and the metadata was provided uncurated.

The immunoSEQ Assay, a bias-controlled multiplex PCR, was used to amplify TCRbeta CDR3 regions from genomic DNA. The original methods were these. The number of nucleated cells in each sample was estimated from the amplification of reference gene primers within the assay. To quantify the absolute abundance of each unique TCRbeta CDR3 rearrangement, sequence reads were collapsed and filtered. For each sample, productive Simpson clonality was calculated as the square root of Simpson's diversity index over productive rearrangements. Entries here come from immuneACCESS through TCRdb and include only in-frame sequences with V and J called. Some clones fail to appear in such tables; in the studies checked, an unresolved V gene covers under half of the shortfall, and the cause of the remainder is unknown. V and J calls and clone size are those listed in that table; D and trimming were worked out from the DNA. In this sample the table shows roughly 150,000 clones, roughly 89% of which occur a single time. More than 5% of the sample is in the top ten clones.

Collaborating institutions collected whole blood in K2EDTA tubes following their own protocols. For TCRbeta analysis, collaborators shipped samples as frozen whole blood, isolated PBMCs, or DNA extracted from either of those sample types. The sequenced sample was peripheral blood. This sequence uses TRBV19 and TRBJ2-7; 7 nucleotides in the junction match TRBD1. The receptor was isolated from a human donor in a cohort sampled during active COVID-19. The CDR3 corresponds to CASSESRRTGSSYEQYF. The DNA sequence is TGTGCCAGTAGCGAGAGCCGAAGGACAGGAAGCTCCTACGAGCAGTACTTC.